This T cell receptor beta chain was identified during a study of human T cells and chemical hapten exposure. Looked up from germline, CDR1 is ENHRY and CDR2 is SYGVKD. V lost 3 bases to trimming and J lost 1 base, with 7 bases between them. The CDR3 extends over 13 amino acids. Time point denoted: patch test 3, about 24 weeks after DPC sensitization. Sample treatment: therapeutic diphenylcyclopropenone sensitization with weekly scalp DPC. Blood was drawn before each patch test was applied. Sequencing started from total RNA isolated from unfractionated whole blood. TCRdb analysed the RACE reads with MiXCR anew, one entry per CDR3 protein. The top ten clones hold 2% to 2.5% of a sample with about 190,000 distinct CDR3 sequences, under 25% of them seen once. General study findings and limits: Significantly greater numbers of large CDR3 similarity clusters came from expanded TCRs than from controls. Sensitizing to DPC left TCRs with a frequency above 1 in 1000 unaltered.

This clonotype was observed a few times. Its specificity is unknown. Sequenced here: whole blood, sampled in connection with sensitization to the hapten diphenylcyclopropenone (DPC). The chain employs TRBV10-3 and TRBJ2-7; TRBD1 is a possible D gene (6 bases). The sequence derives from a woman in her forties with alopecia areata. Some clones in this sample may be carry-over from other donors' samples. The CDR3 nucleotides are TGTGCCATCAGTGAAGGACAGTCCTACGAGCAGTACTTC. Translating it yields CAISEGQSYEQYF.